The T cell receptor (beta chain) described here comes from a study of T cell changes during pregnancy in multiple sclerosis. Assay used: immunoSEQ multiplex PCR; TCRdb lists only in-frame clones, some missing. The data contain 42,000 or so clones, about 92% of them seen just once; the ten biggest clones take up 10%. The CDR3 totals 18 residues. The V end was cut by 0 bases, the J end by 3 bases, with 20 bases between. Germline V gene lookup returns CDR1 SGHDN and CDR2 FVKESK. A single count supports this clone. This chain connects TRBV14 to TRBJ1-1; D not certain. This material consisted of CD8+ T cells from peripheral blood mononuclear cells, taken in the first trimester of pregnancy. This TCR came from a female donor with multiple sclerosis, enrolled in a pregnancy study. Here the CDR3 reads CASSQDPQHVVLDTEAFF. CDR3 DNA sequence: TGTGCCAGCAGCCAAGATCCGCAACACGTCGTTTTGGACACTGAAGCTTTCTTT.